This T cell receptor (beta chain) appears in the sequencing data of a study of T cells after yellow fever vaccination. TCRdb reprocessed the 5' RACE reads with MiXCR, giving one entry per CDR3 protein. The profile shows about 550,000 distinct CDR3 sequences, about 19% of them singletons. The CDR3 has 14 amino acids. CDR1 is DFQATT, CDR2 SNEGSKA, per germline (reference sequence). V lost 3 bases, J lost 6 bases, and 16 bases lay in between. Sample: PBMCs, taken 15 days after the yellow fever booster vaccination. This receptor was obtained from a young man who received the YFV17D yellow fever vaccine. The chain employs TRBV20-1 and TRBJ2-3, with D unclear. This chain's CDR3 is CSASNSGFDDTQYF. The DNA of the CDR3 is TGCAGTGCTAGCAATTCAGGATTCGACGATACGCAGTATTTT.